Below are 28 T cell receptor beta chains sequenced from a single sample in a study of T-cell memory formation after mild COVID-19. TCRdb reprocessed the 5' RACE reads with MiXCR, giving one entry per CDR3 protein. There are 300,000 to 400,000 distinct CDR3 sequences in the sample; roughly an eighth occur only once, and about 20% lies in the top ten. The sequenced sample was PBMCs or a T cell subset sorted from them (not recorded which). These TCRs come from a man aged 18-30 years who had mild COVID-19 (a few samples of this study predate the infection). Cell type and time point are not known.

This clonotype showed up many times. The rearrangement links TRBV29-1 to TRBJ1-4; TRBD1 aligns across 7 bases. Germline CDR1 reads SQVTM; CDR2 reads ANQGSEA. V was pared by 5 bases and J by 7 bases, with 7 bases of the junction left unmatched. The CDR3 spans 13 residues. The CDR3 bases are TGCAGCGTTAGGGACAGCGGAGGTGAAAAACTGTTTTTT. It specifies CSVRDSGGEKLFF. Based on the CDR3 plus reference TRBV29-1 and TRBJ1-4, the full variable domain is SAVISQKPSRDICQRGTSLTIQCQVDSQVTMMFWYRQQPGQSLTLIATANQGSEATYESGFVIDKFPISRPNLTFSTLTVSNMSPEDSSIYLCSVRDSGGEKLFFGSGTQLSVL.

This clonotype was counted a few times. The chain combines TRBV6-1 with TRBJ2-7; the D gene is possibly TRBD2 (6 bases). The CDR3 is made up of 14 amino acids. Between the trimmed V and J ends, which lost 2 bases and 1 base, there was a span of 9 bases. The V gene's germline CDR1 is MNHNS and CDR2 SASEGT. CDR3 residues: CASSELAGSYEQYV. CDR3 DNA: TGTGCCAGCAGTGAACTGGCGGGGTCCTACGAGCAGTACGTC.

This chain links TRBV7-8 with TRBJ1-1, with D hard to call. Germline V gives CDR1 SGHVS, CDR2 FQNEAQ. The V end lost 1 base, the J end lost 4 bases, and 7 bases lay between the germline ends. The CDR3 runs 13 residues. The CDR3 coding sequence is TGTGCCAGCAGCTTAGTACTCTTCACTGAAGCTTTCTTT. This sequence encodes CASSLVLFTEAFF.

This clonotype was observed a few times. The chain employs TRBV7-2 and TRBJ1-6; 7 bases agree with TRBD1. Germline trimming cut 6 bases from V and 8 bases from J; bases unmatched to any gene: 4. Germline CDR1 reads SGHTA; CDR2 reads FQGNSA. The CDR3 is 13 residues long. The DNA of the CDR3 is TGTGCCAGCAGACCAGGGGGGCATTCACCCCTCCACTTT. Its protein is CASRPGGHSPLHF.

This clonotype was observed a handful of times. The chain links TRBV7-9 to TRBJ1-2, with TRBD1 identical over 8 bases. The CDR3 runs to 15 residues. Trimming removed 3 bases from V and 4 bases from J; junction bases left unmatched: 7. Looked up from germline, CDR1 is SEHNR and CDR2 is FQNEAQ (reference sequence). The CDR3 DNA reads TGTGCCAGCAGCTTCCGTCCACAGGGGGGCTATGGCTACACCTTC. Its translation: CASSFRPQGGYGYTF.

This clonotype was counted between two and nine times. The chain employs TRBV5-1 and TRBJ1-1; perhaps TRBD1 as D (6 bases). The V and J ends lost 2 bases and 1 base respectively, with 12 bases between them. The CDR3 has 15 amino acids. The germline V gene encodes CDR1 SGHRS and CDR2 YFSETQ. CDR3 bases: TGCGCCAGCAGCTTAAGGGGCAGGGGGAACACTGAAGCTTTCTTT. This sequence encodes CASSLRGRGNTEAFF. The complete variable domain, with remaining parts taken from reference TRBV5-1 and TRBJ1-1, reads KAGVTQTPRYLIKTRGQQVTLSCSPISGHRSVSWYQQTPGQGLQFLFEYFSETQRNKGNFPGRFSGRQFSNSRSEMNVSTLELGDSALYLCASSLRGRGNTEAFFGQGTRLTVV.

V and J are TRBV20-1 and TRBJ2-1; 7 bases line up with TRBD1. The CDR3 runs 13 residues. Germline loops: CDR1 DFQATT, CDR2 SNEGSKA (reference sequence). Losses at the gene ends were 6 bases for V and 4 bases for J; bases not matched to a gene: 6. The CDR3 DNA follows: TGCAGTGCCCCAGAGGACAGGTACAATGAGCAGTTCTTC. As protein: CSAPEDRYNEQFF.

This clonotype occurred a few times. The gene calls are TRBV28 and TRBJ2-3; 7 bases are shared with TRBD2. This CDR3 region has 20 residues. Germline values: CDR1 MDHEN, CDR2 SYDVKM. Germline trimming cut 6 bases from V and 2 bases from J; bases unmatched to any gene: 23. CDR3: CASRLGGFYGLRRHTDTQYF. As DNA, the CDR3 is TGTGCCAGCAGACTCGGGGGGTTTTATGGATTGCGTCGCCACACAGATACGCAGTATTTT.

This clonotype showed up just a few times. J is TRBJ2-3 and V is TRBV5-5, with 9 bases aligning to TRBD2. The CDR3 has 15 amino acids. Trimming at V came to 4 bases and at J to 4 bases, leaving 7 bases not matched to a gene. Germline-derived CDR1 and CDR2 are SGHKS and YYEKEE (reference sequence). CDR3 DNA sequence: TGTGCCAGCAGCGAGCTAGCGGGGATCCCAGATACGCAGTATTTT. Encoded protein: CASSELAGIPDTQYF.

This clonotype was detected only a few times. This chain joins TRBV7-2 and TRBJ2-3, with D tentatively TRBD1 or TRBD2 (5 bases each). CDR3 length: 15 amino acids. Trimming took 4 bases from V and 6 from J, leaving 17 bases between them. Germline CDR1 and CDR2: SGHTA and FQGNSA. Written as DNA, the CDR3 is TGTGCCAGCAGCTGGACAACGGGGATTGGCGATACGCAGTATTTT. Encoded protein: CASSWTTGIGDTQYF.

This clonotype was recorded a few times. The rearrangement links TRBV2 to TRBJ2-1; possibly TRBD2 for D (5 bases). V gave up 3 bases and J gave up 6 bases, with 9 bases separating them. Germline assignment: CDR1 SNHLY and CDR2 FYNNEI. This CDR3 contains 13 residues. The CDR3 DNA reads as TGTGCCAGCAGTGATTTTGGGAGCAATGAGCAGTTCTTC. It codes for CASSDFGSNEQFF.

Only a few counts were recorded for this clonotype. The genes are TRBV19 and TRBJ1-1; tentative D call: TRBD1 (5 bases). Germline V CDR1 and CDR2: LNHDA, SQIVND (reference sequence). This CDR3 contains 13 residues. Trimming left V 5 bases short and J 1 base short, with 8 bases between. CDR3: CASSEGPNTEAFF. The CDR3, as DNA: TGTGCCAGTAGTGAGGGGCCGAACACTGAAGCTTTCTTT.

This clonotype appeared a few times. This chain joins TRBV4-1 and TRBJ1-2; D is perhaps TRBD1 (5 bases). The CDR3 runs 12 residues. V was cut by 1 base and J by 8 bases, with 8 bases left in between. CDR1 and CDR2 from the germline V gene are MGHRA and YSYEKL. CDR3 in amino acids: CASSQVRGGYTF. CDR3 DNA sequence: TGCGCCAGCAGCCAAGTAAGGGGAGGCTACACCTTC.

The rearrangement joins TRBV7-8 to TRBJ1-6; the D is unclear. CDR1 SGHVS and CDR2 FQNEAQ come from the germline V gene. The ends were cut back, 4 bases at V and 7 bases at J, with 8 bases in the middle. There are 13 residues in the CDR3. DNA for the CDR3: TGTGCCAGCAGCTCGACTTGGAATTCACCCCTCCACTTT. Translation: CASSSTWNSPLHF.

This clonotype was counted between two and nine times. J is TRBJ1-4 and V is TRBV10-3; 7 bases map to TRBD1. V trimming: 4 bases; J trimming: 4 bases; junction bases outside the gene matches: 12. Germline lookup yields CDR1 ENHRY and CDR2 SYGVKD. This CDR3 is 17 amino acids long. CDR3: CAISGTRDSYGNEKLFF. DNA for the CDR3: TGTGCCATCAGTGGGACCCGGGACAGTTATGGTAATGAAAAACTGTTTTTT.

The V gene is TRBV5-1, the J gene TRBJ2-7, with TRBD1 as a possible D gene (6 bases). Trimming cost V 0 bases and J 4 bases, with 20 bases left between them. Germline V gives CDR1 SGHRS, CDR2 YFSETQ. The CDR3 has 17 amino acids. The DNA of the CDR3 is TGCGCCAGCAGCTTGGAGGGCAGGGGTCTTGCCAAATACGAGCAGTACGTC. It specifies CASSLEGRGLAKYEQYV.

This clonotype has ten or more counts. V gene TRBV5-1 combines with J gene TRBJ2-5, with 10 bases lining up with TRBD2. This CDR3 contains 16 residues. V shed 4 bases and J 4 bases; nucleotides not matched to a gene: 10. The germline CDR1 and CDR2 sequences are SGHRS and YFSETQ. For the CDR3, the DNA is TGCGCCAGCAGCCATACTCTAGCGGGGGTTAGAGAGACCCAGTACTTC. The encoded protein is CASSHTLAGVRETQYF.

This clonotype has just a few counts. V usage is TRBV28 and J usage is TRBJ2-7, with 10 bases identical to TRBD1. The V gene's germline CDR1 is MDHEN and CDR2 SYDVKM. The CDR3 covers 13 residues. J gave up 6 bases and V 8 bases, and 7 bases lay outside the gene matches. CDR3 in DNA: TGTGCCAGCGGGCGGGACAGGGGATCCGAGCAGTACGTC. It yields the protein CASGRDRGSEQYV.

This clonotype was found a few times. The rearrangement uses TRBV7-2 and TRBJ1-4; D gene uncertain. V was pared by 2 bases and J by 5 bases, with 12 bases between. Per germline, CDR1 SGHTA and CDR2 FQGNSA. There are 15 residues in the CDR3. CDR3 DNA: TGTGCCAGCAGCTTAATCGGGGTGGGGAATGAAAAACTGTTTTTT. Its translation: CASSLIGVGNEKLFF.

V usage is TRBV20-1 and J usage is TRBJ1-1; 9 nucleotides line up with TRBD1. The CDR3 has 15 residues. J was trimmed by 1 base and V by 7 bases; bases with no gene match: 10. The germline CDR1 and CDR2 sequences are DFQATT and SNEGSKA (reference sequence). The CDR3 region is CSVIGGTGRNTEAFF. CDR3 coding DNA: TGCAGTGTCATCGGAGGGACAGGGCGGAACACTGAAGCTTTCTTT.

In this sample, this clonotype turned up many times. V gene TRBV6-4 combines with J gene TRBJ2-3; the D is unclear. V lost 6 bases to trimming and J lost 0 bases, with 7 bases between them. Per the germline V gene, CDR1 is MRHNA and CDR2 is SNTAGT. This CDR3 is 13 amino acids long. Here the CDR3 reads CASSERSTDTQYF. The DNA of the CDR3 is TGTGCCAGCAGCGAGCGTAGCACAGATACGCAGTATTTT.

The V and J genes are TRBV6-5 and TRBJ2-3; 9 nucleotides agree with TRBD2. The CDR3 spans 15 residues. Losses at the gene ends were 0 bases for V and 5 bases for J; bases not matched to a gene: 3. Germline V gene sequence: CDR1 MNHEY, CDR2 SVGAGI. The CDR3 loop reads CASSYSPTSGDTQYF. CDR3 nucleotides: TGTGCCAGCAGTTACTCGCCGACTAGCGGAGATACGCAGTATTTT.

V gene TRBV5-8 combines with J gene TRBJ2-1; 8 bases line up with TRBD2. This CDR3 has 16 residues. Trimming at V came to 5 bases and at J to 4 bases, leaving 11 bases not matched to a gene. The germline V gene has CDR1 SGHTS and CDR2 YDEGEE. Here the CDR3 reads CASSPNRGGLYNEQFF. Here the CDR3 DNA reads TGTGCCAGCAGTCCCAATCGGGGGGGCCTGTACAATGAGCAGTTCTTC.

The chain combines TRBV2 with TRBJ1-1, with D unclear. The CDR3 covers 13 residues. Per germline, CDR1 SNHLY and CDR2 FYNNEI. The V and J ends lost 4 bases and 1 base respectively, with 7 bases between them. The CDR3 is CASSAYWNTEAFF. Here the CDR3 DNA reads TGTGCCAGCAGTGCATATTGGAACACTGAAGCTTTCTTT.

In this sample, this clonotype turned up many times. The rearrangement uses TRBV20-1 and TRBJ2-1, with D perhaps given as TRBD1 or TRBD2 (6 bases each). The CDR3 is 14 amino acids. The ends were cut back, 0 bases at V and 6 bases at J, with 12 bases in the middle. CDR1 is DFQATT and CDR2 is SNEGSKA in the germline V gene (reference sequence). CDR3 amino acids: CSARDQEGGNEQFF. The CDR3 DNA sequence: TGCAGTGCTAGAGATCAGGAGGGGGGCAATGAGCAGTTCTTC.

In its sample, this clonotype was seen many times. The chain employs TRBV7-2 and TRBJ2-1; TRBD1 aligns across 12 bases. V shed 5 bases, J shed 6 bases, and the junction held 2 bases outside the gene matches. There are 14 residues in the CDR3. Germline V lookup: CDR1 SGHTA, CDR2 FQGNSA. This chain's CDR3 is CASSRDRGPNEQFF. The CDR3 nucleotides are TGTGCCAGCAGCCGGGACAGGGGGCCCAATGAGCAGTTCTTC.

This clonotype appeared a few times. The chain employs TRBV27 and TRBJ2-5; TRBD2 matches 12 bases. CDR3 size: 14 residues. CDR1 is MNHEY and CDR2 is SMNVEV in the germline V gene (reference sequence). V shed 6 bases and J 4 bases; nucleotides not matched to a gene: 3. The CDR3 loop is CASRLAGGGETQYF. The CDR3 nucleotides are TGTGCCAGCAGACTAGCGGGGGGCGGAGAGACCCAGTACTTC.

Only a few counts were recorded for this clonotype. The DNA for the CDR3 is TGTGCCAGCAGTTTGAAGGGAATCACCGGGGAGCTGTTTTTT. Encoded protein: CASSLKGITGELFF. This chain connects TRBV28 to TRBJ2-2; D ambiguous. CDR1 MDHEN and CDR2 SYDVKM come from the germline V gene. This CDR3 is built from 14 residues. Trimming removed 3 bases from V and 4 bases from J, with 9 bases in between. Full variable domain (rest looked up from reference TRBV28 and TRBJ2-2): DVKVTQSSRYLVKRTGEKVFLECVQDMDHENMFWYRQDPGLGLRLIYFSYDVKMKEKGDIPEGYSVSREKKERFSLILESASTNQTSMYLCASSLKGITGELFFGEGSRLTVL.